The 21 T cell receptor beta chains given below trace back to one sample, sequenced in a study of shared clonotypes between healthy human individuals. In the naive CD8 group, cells lacked CD45RO and were positively selected for CCR7, so terminally differentiated effector memory CD45RA+ cells were left out. TCRdb's copy holds only in-frame clones and misses some; the assay was immunoSEQ multiplex PCR. The profile covers some 2,000,000 clones, with approximately 94% appearing a single time and 0.9% to 1.4% taken by the ten largest. Sequencing used naive CD8+ T cells sorted from blood. The receptors shown here come from a man aged 18 to 29 in good health.

The rearrangement uses TRBV19 and TRBJ2-7; D tentatively fits TRBD1 or TRBD2 (5 bases each). The V and J ends lost 4 bases and 4 bases respectively, with 20 bases between them. The CDR3 covers 16 residues. From germline, CDR1 is LNHDA and CDR2 SQIVND (reference sequence). The CDR3 spells CASSTYIGTEAYEQYF. The CDR3 DNA reads as TGTGCCAGTAGTACCTACATTGGGACCGAGGCATACGAGCAGTACTTC.

The chain combines TRBV19 with TRBJ1-2, with D possibly TRBD1 on 5 matching bases. The CDR3 is 16 residues long. Between the trimmed V and J ends, which lost 1 base and 6 bases, there was a span of 18 bases. Per the germline V gene, CDR1 is LNHDA and CDR2 is SQIVND (reference sequence). CDR3 in amino acids: CASSIGYAGPIDGYTF. CDR3 sequence (DNA): TGTGCCAGTAGTATAGGGTACGCAGGGCCAATCGATGGCTACACCTTC.

The rearrangement joins TRBV23-1 to TRBJ1-2; D is undetermined. TRBV23-1 is an open reading frame whose function is uncertain. The CDR3 totals 14 residues. V was cut by 4 bases and J by 2 bases, with 11 bases left in between. The CDR3 loop reads CASSRTGFNYGYTF. In DNA, the CDR3 is TGCGCCAGCAGTCGCACGGGTTTCAACTATGGCTACACCTTC.

The chain combines TRBV7-8 with TRBJ1-1, with D unresolved. CDR1 SGHVS and CDR2 FQNEAQ come from the germline V gene. This CDR3 comprises 13 residues. Deletions cut 3 bases from V and 7 bases from J, with 12 bases between. CDR3 sequence: CASSLEGGGEAFF. The CDR3 DNA is TGTGCCAGCAGCTTGGAGGGCGGCGGTGAAGCTTTCTTT.

This sequence joins TRBV6-6 and TRBJ2-7; D might be TRBD1 or TRBD2, each matching 5 bases. Deletions cut 5 bases from V and 0 bases from J, with 11 bases between. This CDR3 is built from 14 residues. Germline V gives CDR1 MNHNY, CDR2 SVGAGI (reference sequence). The CDR3, as DNA: TGTGCCAGCAGTGCCCGGGACCACTCCTACGAGCAGTACTTC. It is translated as CASSARDHSYEQYF.

The rearrangement joins TRBV5-7 to TRBJ2-1, with D unclear. TRBV5-7 is an ORF for which the function is uncertain. This CDR3 spans 14 amino acids. V dropped 2 bases and J dropped 9 bases, with 15 bases sitting between them. The CDR3 spells CASSLGTCSGEQFF. The CDR3 region has the DNA TGTGCCAGCAGCTTAGGAACATGTAGTGGTGAGCAGTTCTTC.

The rearrangement links TRBV6-5 to TRBJ1-1; perhaps TRBD1 as D (5 bases). Germline V gene data show CDR1 as MNHEY and CDR2 as SVGAGI. The CDR3 has 15 amino acids. With 4 bases removed from V and 3 bases from J, the gap between germline ends came to 15 bases. DNA for the CDR3: TGTGCCAGCAGTTTTATGGACATCTGGGACACTGAAGCTTTCTTT. Translating it yields CASSFMDIWDTEAFF.

V is TRBV10-3 and J is TRBJ1-4; no reliable D call. The CDR3 runs 11 residues. CDR1 ENHRY and CDR2 SYGVKD come from the germline V gene. CDR3 in DNA: TGTGACTCTTCGGGGTATGAAAAACTGTTTTTT. This translates into CDSSGYEKLFF.

Here the CDR3 DNA reads TGTGCCAGCAGTTACCTGACTAGCGGGGGGGCTGGAGAGCAGTTCTTC. It encodes CASSYLTSGGAGEQFF. The rearrangement joins TRBV6-6 to TRBJ2-1; 14 bases line up with TRBD2. Per the germline V gene, CDR1 is MNHNY and CDR2 is SVGAGI (reference sequence). The length of the CDR3 is 16 residues. With 2 bases clipped from V and 10 bases from J, the junction kept 7 bases outside the gene matches.

The rearrangement uses TRBV27 and TRBJ2-7, with 9 bases identical to TRBD1. V dropped 2 bases and J dropped 3; count of bases not matched to a gene: 2. The CDR3 loop spans 14 amino acids. CDR1 is MNHEY, CDR2 SMNVEV, per germline (reference sequence). The CDR3, as DNA: TGTGCCAGCAGTTTAGGGACAGGGCACTACGAGCAGTACTTC. Amino acids: CASSLGTGHYEQYF.

The gene calls are TRBV25-1 and TRBJ2-7; D might be TRBD1 or TRBD2, each matching 6 bases. V was clipped by 6 bases and J by 4 bases, with 16 bases between them. Germline loops: CDR1 MGHDK, CDR2 SYGVNS. The length of the CDR3 is 14 residues. CDR3 coding DNA: TGTGCCAGCAGCGAGACAGGAGGGGGTTACGAGCAGTACTTC. This translates into CASSETGGGYEQYF.

The V and J genes are TRBV5-4 and TRBJ2-1; 10 positions match TRBD2. The CDR3 spans 14 residues. The germline V gene encodes CDR1 SGHNT and CDR2 YYREEE (reference sequence). V trimming: 7 bases; J trimming: 9 bases; junction bases outside the gene matches: 10. CDR3 in amino acids: CASQSGTSDGEQFF. In DNA form, the CDR3 reads TGTGCCAGCCAATCCGGGACTAGCGACGGTGAGCAGTTCTTC. Full variable domain (outside the CDR3, taken from reference TRBV5-4 and TRBJ2-1): ETGVTQSPTHLIKTRGQQVTLRCSSQSGHNTVSWYQQALGQGPQFIFQYYREEENGRGNFPPRFSGLQFPNYSSELNVNALELDDSALYLCASQSGTSDGEQFFGPGTRLTVL.

The chain has TRBV13 and TRBJ2-1; no reliable D call. CDR1 and CDR2 from the germline V gene are PRHDT and FYEKMQ (reference sequence). Trimming shortened V by 2 bases and J by 7 bases, and 15 bases separated the two germline ends. The CDR3 totals 15 residues. The CDR3 loop is CASSLRNDPGNEQFF. CDR3 sequence (DNA): TGTGCCAGCAGCTTACGGAACGATCCAGGAAATGAGCAGTTCTTC.

A note on this clone: Distinct nucleotide sequences in the sample also encode this CDR3. The chain employs TRBV5-6 and TRBJ2-2; D might be TRBD1 or TRBD2, each matching 5 bases. V gave up 3 bases and J gave up 2 bases, with 11 bases separating them. Germline assignment: CDR1 SGHDT and CDR2 YYEEEE. CDR3 length: 15 residues. In DNA form, the CDR3 reads TGTGCCAGCAGCTGGGGGACGGGAAACACCGGGGAGCTGTTTTTT. As protein: CASSWGTGNTGELFF.

The chain employs TRBV19 and TRBJ1-4, with D perhaps matching TRBD1 (6 bases). Germline V gene sequence: CDR1 LNHDA, CDR2 SQIVND (reference sequence). CDR3 length: 14 residues. V was cut by 7 bases and J by 4 bases, with 13 bases left in between. CDR3 nucleotides: TGTGCCAGTATGGGGGCGGGAGATAATGAAAAACTGTTTTTT. It yields the protein CASMGAGDNEKLFF.

The rearrangement uses TRBV15 and TRBJ2-3, with D maybe TRBD1 (5 bases). CDR1 LNHNV and CDR2 YYDKDF come from the germline V gene (reference sequence). Trimming stripped 1 base from V and 0 bases from J, with 8 bases between. The CDR3 spans 15 residues. CDR3 sequence (DNA): TGTGCCACCAGCAGAGGTGGGGCTAGCACAGATACGCAGTATTTT. Encoded protein: CATSRGGASTDTQYF.

This chain links TRBV28 with TRBJ1-2; D is undetermined. The germline V and J ends were trimmed by 1 base and 4 bases, with 13 bases remaining between them. In germline, CDR1 is MDHEN, CDR2 SYDVKM. The CDR3 consists of 15 residues. CDR3 nucleotides: TGTGCCAGCAGTTTATTGGCCACCTCGGGCTATGGCTACACCTTC. Translated: CASSLLATSGYGYTF.

The V and J genes are TRBV2 and TRBJ1-1; TRBD1 agrees at 10 bases. CDR3 size: 15 residues. Germline V gives CDR1 SNHLY, CDR2 FYNNEI. Trimming at V came to 2 bases and at J to 4 bases, leaving 4 bases not matched to a gene. CDR3 loop: CASSELGQGGTEAFF. CDR3 sequence (DNA): TGTGCCAGCAGTGAACTAGGACAGGGGGGCACTGAAGCTTTCTTT.

The chain links TRBV15 to TRBJ1-1, with 7 bases matching TRBD1. In germline, CDR1 is LNHNV, CDR2 YYDKDF (reference sequence). This CDR3 region has 16 residues. V trimming: 1 base; J trimming: 5 bases; junction bases outside the gene matches: 10. The CDR3 protein is CATSRALQGEWTEAFF. The CDR3, as DNA: TGTGCCACCAGCAGAGCCTTGCAGGGGGAATGGACTGAAGCTTTCTTT.

Worth noting for this clone: A junction boundary mismatches the germline segment, possibly from a read error. The J gene is TRBJ2-7, the V gene TRBV7-7; D possibly corresponds to TRBD1 (6 bases). Germline V gene sequence: CDR1 SSHAT, CDR2 FNYEAQ (reference sequence). This CDR3 contains 14 residues. The CDR3 bases are TGTGCTAGCAGCCCTACAGGGTACTCCTACGAGCAGTACTTC. The encoded protein is CASSPTGYSYEQYF.

This chain connects TRBV4-1 to TRBJ2-7; D is uncertain. The germline CDR1 and CDR2 sequences are MGHRA and YSYEKL. The CDR3 is 14 residues long. V was pared by 4 bases and J by 6 bases, with 16 bases between. The DNA of the CDR3 is TGCGCCAGCAGCCCCGCTTCTATGGTCGTCGAGCAGTACTTC. This gives the protein CASSPASMVVEQYF.